One sample yielded the 27 T cell receptor beta chains listed below, sequenced in a study of blood T cell repertoires in COVID-19. The repertoire was sequenced with immunoSEQ multiplex PCR; TCRdb's copy has only in-frame clones and lacks some. The sample consists of around 92,000 clones, roughly nine tenths of them appearing once. The sample was peripheral blood. These receptors all come from a woman over 75 with active COVID-19.

V and J are TRBV7-9 and TRBJ1-6, with 8 bases fitting TRBD1. With V trimmed by 5 bases and J by 10 bases, 10 bases remained unmatched. Germline lookup yields CDR1 SEHNR and CDR2 FQNEAQ (reference sequence). This CDR3 spans 15 amino acids. The CDR3 sequence: CASSRDDRGGSPLHF. The CDR3 bases are TGTGCCAGCAGCCGGGACGACAGGGGAGGCTCACCCCTCCACTTT.

This clone was found a few times. V gene TRBV28 combines with J gene TRBJ2-1; 9 bases are shared with TRBD1. CDR1 is MDHEN, CDR2 SYDVKM, per germline. This CDR3 comprises 17 residues. V lost 5 bases and J lost 2; bases outside the gene matches: 10. CDR3 DNA sequence: TGTGCCAGCAGTCCACATCCGGGACAGGGTACCTACAATGAGCAGTTCTTC. Amino acid sequence: CASSPHPGQGTYNEQFF. The variable domain in full, with the rest retrieved from reference TRBV28 and TRBJ2-1, is DVKVTQSSRYLVKRTGEKVFLECVQDMDHENMFWYRQDPGLGLRLIYFSYDVKMKEKGDIPEGYSVSREKKERFSLILESASTNQTSMYLCASSPHPGQGTYNEQFFGPGTRLTVL.

The CDR3 DNA sequence: TGTGGGGCAGGAGGCATGAACACTGAAGCTTTCTTT. Amino acids: CGAGGMNTEAFF. This chain links TRBV28 with TRBJ1-1; no firm D call. CDR3 length: 12 residues. CDR1 and CDR2 (germline): MDHEN, SYDVKM.

This chain links TRBV3-1 (or the pseudogene TRBV3-2) with TRBJ1-4; D unresolved. Germline V lookup: CDR1 LGHDT, CDR2 YNNKEL (reference sequence). Trimming pared 5 bases from V and 7 bases from J, leaving 11 bases between. This CDR3 contains 13 residues. This CDR3 reads CASSEVAGEKLFF. CDR3 in DNA: TGTGCCAGCAGCGAAGTGGCAGGTGAAAAACTGTTTTTT.

The chain joins TRBV18 to TRBJ2-3; D gene ambiguous. Trimming removed 2 bases from V and 0 bases from J, with 9 bases in between. This CDR3 contains 15 residues. Germline V gene sequence: CDR1 KGHSH, CDR2 LQKENI. The CDR3 DNA reads TGTGCCAGCTCACCAGGGCAGGCGAGCACAGATACGCAGTATTTT. It specifies CASSPGQASTDTQYF.

This chain joins TRBV27 and TRBJ2-2, with 8 bases aligning to TRBD1. V trimming: 5 bases; J trimming: 6 bases; junction bases outside the gene matches: 8. The length of the CDR3 is 15 residues. The germline CDR1 and CDR2 sequences are MNHEY and SMNVEV (reference sequence). CDR3 DNA: TGTGCCAGCAGTACCTGGACAGGGAGTCCCGGGGAGCTGTTTTTT. Amino acid sequence: CASSTWTGSPGELFF.

In this sample, this clone turned up once. The chain is built from TRBV7-3 and TRBJ1-5, with D unclear. In germline, CDR1 is SGHTA, CDR2 FQGTGA. Trimming took off 5 bases at V and 3 bases at J, with 11 bases between the two ends. The length of the CDR3 is 14 residues. The CDR3, as DNA: TGTGCCAGCAGCCCCACTGGGCCCAATCAGCCCCAGCATTTT. Translation: CASSPTGPNQPQHF.

V is TRBV5-4 and J is TRBJ2-7; 7 bases fit TRBD1. V shed 4 bases and J 3 bases; nucleotides not matched to a gene: 10. From germline, CDR1 is SGHNT and CDR2 YYREEE (reference sequence). The CDR3 has 15 amino acids. The CDR3 here is CASSVPGQNYYEQYF. The CDR3 DNA sequence: TGTGCCAGCAGCGTACCGGGACAGAATTACTACGAGCAGTACTTC. Drawing the rest from reference TRBV5-4 and TRBJ2-7, the complete variable domain is ETGVTQSPTHLIKTRGQQVTLRCSSQSGHNTVSWYQQALGQGPQFIFQYYREEENGRGNFPPRFSGLQFPNYSSELNVNALELDDSALYLCASSVPGQNYYEQYFGPGTRLTVT.

This rearrangement joins TRBV6-6 to TRBJ2-7, with 10 positions matching TRBD2. The length of the CDR3 is 16 residues. V dropped 2 bases and J dropped 2; count of bases not matched to a gene: 6. CDR1 MNHNY and CDR2 SVGAGI come from the germline V gene (reference sequence). CDR3 sequence reads: CASSYPVLAGAYEQYF. Written as DNA, the CDR3 is TGTGCCAGCAGTTACCCCGTGCTAGCGGGAGCCTACGAGCAGTACTTC.

This clone has only one observation. The chain uses TRBV4-3 and TRBJ2-7; 7 nucleotides line up with TRBD1. CDR1 and CDR2 from the germline V gene are LGHNA and YSLEER. The CDR3 has 18 residues. V trimming: 0 bases; J trimming: 3 bases; junction bases outside the gene matches: 14. CDR3 DNA sequence: TGCGCCAGCAGCCAAGATATTCAGGCAGGGGGTTCCGTCTACGAGCAGTACTTC. Translating gives CASSQDIQAGGSVYEQYF.

This clone appeared once. The gene calls are TRBV15 and TRBJ2-3; perhaps TRBD1 as D (5 bases). Trimming removed 0 bases at V and 0 bases at J, with 10 bases between. CDR3 length: 16 residues. CDR1 is LNHNV and CDR2 is YYDKDF in the germline V gene (reference sequence). CDR3 coding DNA: TGTGCCACCAGCAGAGATATCAGGGTCAGCACAGATACGCAGTATTTT. It translates to CATSRDIRVSTDTQYF.

The chain combines TRBV10-3 with TRBJ2-7; TRBD1 matches 8 bases. With V trimmed by 2 bases and J by 4 bases, 4 bases remained unmatched. The CDR3 spans 14 residues. Germline lookup yields CDR1 ENHRY and CDR2 SYGVKD. The CDR3 sequence: CAISEGRGRYEQYF. CDR3 DNA sequence: TGTGCCATCAGTGAGGGCAGGGGGCGTTACGAGCAGTACTTC.

Only one count was recorded for this clone. The CDR3 region has the DNA TGTGCCAGCAGGGGGGACTCCGGGGGTGAGCAGTTCTTC. This sequence encodes CASRGDSGGEQFF. The V gene is TRBV2, the J gene TRBJ2-1; TRBD2 is a possible D gene (6 bases). The germline gives CDR1 SNHLY, CDR2 FYNNEI. This CDR3 region has 13 residues. V was trimmed by 6 bases and J by 9 bases, leaving 15 bases between them.

This chain links TRBV11-2 with TRBJ2-5; 10 bases agree with TRBD2. This CDR3 contains 16 residues. Germline assignment: CDR1 SGHAT and CDR2 FQNNGV. Trimming took 1 base from V and 4 from J; bases not matched to a gene: 6. The CDR3 nucleotides read TGTGCCAGCAGCTTAGCTAGCGGGAGCGCGTCAGAGACCCAGTACTTC. Amino acid sequence: CASSLASGSASETQYF. Full variable domain (remainder filled in from reference TRBV11-2 and TRBJ2-5): EAGVAQSPRYKIIEKRQSVAFWCNPISGHATLYWYQQILGQGPKLLIQFQNNGVVDDSQLPKDRFSAERLKGVDSTLKIQPAKLEDSAVYLCASSLASGSASETQYFGPGTRLLVL.

This chain links TRBV6-2 or TRBV6-3 with TRBJ2-3; D gene uncertain. Germline V gene data show CDR1 as MNHEY and CDR2 as SVGEGT. The CDR3 has 13 amino acids. V lost 3 bases and J lost 11, with 15 bases in between. CDR3 nucleotides: TGTGCCAGCAGTTATGGGTTGGAGCCGTTGCAGTATTTT. Its translation: CASSYGLEPLQYF.

The chain is built from TRBV25-1 and TRBJ1-1; the D gene is possibly TRBD1 (5 bases). The CDR3 is 14 residues long. Germline V gene sequence: CDR1 MGHDK, CDR2 SYGVNS. V lost 6 bases to trimming and J lost 4 bases, with 15 bases between them. The CDR3: CASRLGLTGTEAFF. The CDR3 coding sequence is TGTGCCAGCAGGCTGGGACTAACGGGCACTGAAGCTTTCTTT.

This clone has a single count. The chain links TRBV7-9 to TRBJ2-7; 8 bases map to TRBD1. The CDR3 length is 13 residues. Looked up from germline, CDR1 is SEHNR and CDR2 is FQNEAQ (reference sequence). The J segment lost 5 bases and the V segment lost 2 bases, leaving 2 bases of the junction unmatched. The CDR3 DNA reads TGTGCCAGCAGCTTACCGACAGGGGACGAGCAGTACTTC. Amino acid sequence: CASSLPTGDEQYF.

The chain links TRBV7-2 to TRBJ2-5, with D unresolved. Germline CDR1 and CDR2: SGHTA and FQGNSA. Between the trimmed V and J ends, which lost 5 bases and 2 bases, there was a span of 3 bases. The CDR3 has 11 residues. The CDR3 region is CASSPQETQYF. CDR3 sequence (DNA): TGTGCCAGCAGCCCACAAGAGACCCAGTACTTC.

The chain links TRBV5-1 to TRBJ2-2; 8 positions agree with TRBD1. The V gene end was trimmed by 4 bases and the J gene end by 1 base; junction bases not matched to a gene: 6. The V gene's germline CDR1 is SGHRS and CDR2 YFSETQ. The CDR3 runs 16 residues. This CDR3 is CASSGPDRGNTGELFF. The CDR3 coding sequence is TGCGCCAGCAGCGGCCCCGACAGGGGGAACACCGGGGAGCTGTTTTTT.

The chain employs TRBV5-6 and TRBJ1-2; unclear D gene. This CDR3 comprises 17 residues. Germline V lookup: CDR1 SGHDT, CDR2 YYEEEE. V lost 4 bases and J 4 bases, leaving 23 bases between the germline ends. The CDR3 sequence: CASSRTETSGRIYGYTF. The CDR3 nucleotides read TGTGCCAGCAGCAGGACGGAGACTTCCGGGAGGATCTATGGCTACACCTTC.

The V gene is TRBV27, the J gene TRBJ2-7, with 9 bases lining up with TRBD2. There are 14 residues in the CDR3. V shed 5 bases, J shed 6 bases, and the junction held 8 bases outside the gene matches. Germline CDR1 MNHEY, CDR2 SMNVEV (reference sequence). CDR3 sequence reads: CASSPRLADAEQYF. In DNA form, the CDR3 reads TGTGCCAGCAGTCCCCGACTAGCGGACGCCGAGCAGTACTTC.

The J gene is TRBJ1-4, the V gene TRBV5-1; maybe TRBD1 (6 bases). The germline V gene encodes CDR1 SGHRS and CDR2 YFSETQ. The length of the CDR3 is 14 residues. Trimming took 0 bases from V and 5 from J, leaving 8 bases between them. CDR3 sequence: CASSLEQGNEKLFF. The CDR3 nucleotides are TGCGCCAGCAGCTTGGAACAGGGAAATGAAAAACTGTTTTTT.

The chain carries TRBV18 and TRBJ1-1; 9 bases are a match to TRBD1. V lost 5 bases to trimming and J lost 11 bases; unmatched junction nucleotides: 9. Germline V lookup: CDR1 KGHSH, CDR2 LQKENI. This CDR3 is 13 amino acids long. The CDR3 sequence: CASSSAGTGRAFF. Here the CDR3 DNA reads TGTGCCAGCTCATCAGCCGGGACAGGGAGGGCTTTCTTT. The whole variable domain, filled in from reference TRBV18 and TRBJ1-1, reads NAGVMQNPRHLVRRRGQEARLRCSPMKGHSHVYWYRQLPEEGLKFMVYLQKENIIDESGMPKERFSAEFPKEGPSILRIQQVVRGDSAAYFCASSSAGTGRAFFGQGTRLTVV.

The chain carries TRBV18 and TRBJ1-6; weak D call: TRBD1 (6 bases). Germline lookup yields CDR1 KGHSH and CDR2 LQKENI. The CDR3 loop spans 12 amino acids. V lost 8 bases to trimming and J lost 7 bases, with 9 bases between them. The CDR3 sequence is CASRTENSPLHF. Here the CDR3 DNA reads TGTGCCAGCCGGACAGAAAATTCACCCCTCCACTTT.

The rearrangement uses TRBV7-9 and TRBJ2-2; 7 bases are a match to TRBD2. Germline CDR1 reads SEHNR; CDR2 reads FQNEAQ (reference sequence). This CDR3 is built from 15 residues. Losses at the gene ends were 5 bases for V and 7 bases for J; bases not matched to a gene: 10. CDR3 nucleotide sequence: TGTGCCAGCAGCCGGGACTATCCCCAGGGCGGGGAGCTGTTTTTT. It specifies CASSRDYPQGGELFF.

This sequence joins TRBV9 and TRBJ1-1; D is unresolved. Germline V gene data show CDR1 as SGDLS and CDR2 as YYNGEE. Trimming cost V 4 bases and J 1 base, with 14 bases left between them. The CDR3 sequence is 15 residues long. CDR3 region: CASSPHGPGNTEAFF. The DNA of the CDR3 is TGTGCCAGCAGCCCTCACGGCCCAGGGAACACTGAAGCTTTCTTT.

The chain employs TRBV19 and TRBJ2-1; 8 nucleotides match TRBD2. The CDR3 consists of 17 residues. V dropped 3 bases and J dropped 5; count of bases not matched to a gene: 12. Germline V gene sequence: CDR1 LNHDA, CDR2 SQIVND (reference sequence). The CDR3 DNA follows: TGTGCCAGTAGTATTAAAGGACTAGCTCTAGGAAACAATGAGCAGTTCTTC. Translation: CASSIKGLALGNNEQFF.